This TCR beta chain is from a study of T cell repertoires in cytomegalovirus infection. Background on the study: An indication of both CMV infection and matching HLA type came from public TCR beta signatures. Findings and limits, study-wide: Individuals carrying CMV plus the relevant HLA were identified by cumulative frequency of public TCR beta families. HLA-C-restricted CMV-specific TCR beta clonotypes were dominant in the ex vivo response.

The length of the CDR3 is 13 residues. Germline V gives CDR1 SGHTA, CDR2 FQGNSA. V gave up 3 bases and J gave up 7 bases, with 10 bases separating them. Each CDR3 protein gets one entry after TCRdb re-called the reads with MiXCR. Of about 470,000 distinct CDR3 sequences detected, roughly 46% appear once; the ten largest clones hold around 45%. This clonotype was observed at least ten times. Its antigen is as yet unknown. The sequencing here drew on cultured PBMCs, taken from culture after CMV antigen stimulation. The TCR was taken from a human donor in good health (CMV status not recorded). Some clones in this sample may be carry-over from other donors' samples. The chain carries TRBV7-2 and TRBJ2-1, with a tentative D call TRBD2 (5 bases). In DNA form, the CDR3 reads TGTGCCAGCAGCTTTAACAGAGGGAATGAGCAGTTCTTC. Residues: CASSFNRGNEQFF.